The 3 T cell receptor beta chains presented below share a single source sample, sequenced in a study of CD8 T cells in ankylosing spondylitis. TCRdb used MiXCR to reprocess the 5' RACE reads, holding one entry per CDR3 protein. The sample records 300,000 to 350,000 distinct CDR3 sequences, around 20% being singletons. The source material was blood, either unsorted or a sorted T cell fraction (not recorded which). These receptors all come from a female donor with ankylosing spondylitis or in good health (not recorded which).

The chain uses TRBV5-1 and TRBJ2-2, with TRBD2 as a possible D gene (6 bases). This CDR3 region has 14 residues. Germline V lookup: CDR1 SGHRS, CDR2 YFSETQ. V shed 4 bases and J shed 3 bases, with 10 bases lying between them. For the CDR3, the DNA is TGCGCCAGCAGCGGGGACTCCTACACCGGGGAGCTGTTTTTT. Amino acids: CASSGDSYTGELFF.

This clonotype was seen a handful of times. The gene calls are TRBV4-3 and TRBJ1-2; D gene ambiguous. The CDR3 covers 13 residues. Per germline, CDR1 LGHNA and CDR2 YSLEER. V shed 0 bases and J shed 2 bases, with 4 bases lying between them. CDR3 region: CASSQDKNYGYTF. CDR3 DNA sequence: TGCGCCAGCAGCCAAGATAAAAACTATGGCTACACCTTC.

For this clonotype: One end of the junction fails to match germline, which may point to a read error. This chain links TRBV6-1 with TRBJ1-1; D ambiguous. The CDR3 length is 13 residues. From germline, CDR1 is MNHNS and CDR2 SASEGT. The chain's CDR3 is CASSQTWGTEALF. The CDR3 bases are TGTGCCAGCAGTCAAACTTGGGGAACTGAAGCTCTCTTT.